This is a list of T cell receptor beta chains from one sample in a study of control samples from healthy donors and cancer patients. Clones were sequenced by immunoSEQ multiplex PCR, and TCRdb holds only the in-frame ones, with some missing. This table holds some 140,000 clones, roughly 92% found once. Source material: blood. These TCRs come from a man in his thirties or forties in good health. Both conserved end residues are part of each CDR3. D genes are given only for firm matches. Expanded clones are given a class, and other clones once, few, many or no size at all.

clone size	V gene	CDR3 length	J gene	D gene	CDR3 protein	CDR3 DNA
.	TRBV2	14	TRBJ1-2	TRBD1	CASSGQGLRYGYTF	TGTGCCAGCAGTGGACAGGGATTACGGTATGGCTACACCTTC
.	TRBV6-1	18	TRBJ2-1	TRBD2	CASSAEPGTSGRYNEQFF	TGTGCCAGCAGTGCCGAACCAGGGACTAGCGGACGCTACAATGAGCAGTTCTTC
.	TRBV15	12	TRBJ2-1	.	CATSRDWNEQFF	TGTGCCACCAGCAGAGATTGGAACGAGCAGTTCTTC
.	TRBV7-8	16	TRBJ1-1	TRBD1	CASSEFPRTGGEDAFF	TGTGCCAGCTCCGAATTCCCGCGCACAGGGGGCGAGGATGCTTTCTTT
.	TRBV5-5	14	TRBJ2-1	.	CASTNSGTTSTQFF	TGTGCCAGCACAAACTCCGGGACAACCTCAACACAGTTCTTC
.	TRBV9	16	TRBJ2-5	.	CASSVGPGHYQETQYF	TGTGCCAGCAGCGTAGGTCCGGGACACTACCAAGAGACCCAGTACTTC
.	TRBV18	17	TRBJ1-6	TRBD1	CAGSPRTGSNYNSPLHF	TGTGCCGGCTCACCGAGGACAGGGAGCAACTATAATTCACCCCTCCACTTT
.	TRBV28	16	TRBJ2-7	TRBD2	CASSLVTSRNLREQYF	TGTGCCAGCAGTTTAGTGACTAGCCGGAACCTCCGCGAGCAGTACTTC
.	TRBV30	14	TRBJ2-7	.	CAWGTPGSSYEQYF	TGTGCCTGGGGGACCCCGGGGAGCTCCTACGAGCAGTACTTC
few	TRBV2	13	TRBJ1-3	.	CASSEGLGNTIYF	TGTGCCAGCAGTGAGGGACTAGGAAACACCATATATTTT
.	TRBV4-1	15	TRBJ1-5	TRBD1	CASSQAGTGDQPQHF	TGCGCCAGCAGCCAAGCCGGGACAGGAGATCAGCCCCAGCATTTT
.	TRBV18	14	TRBJ1-5	.	CASSPERPNQPQHF	TGTGCCAGCTCACCAGAGCGGCCAAATCAGCCCCAGCATTTT
.	TRBV6-5	14	TRBJ1-5	.	CASSSDGINQPQHF	TGTGCCAGCAGCTCCGATGGGATTAATCAGCCCCAGCATTTT
.	TRBV7-9	11	TRBJ1-2	.	CASSFDTGYTF	TGTGCCAGCAGCTTTGACACGGGCTACACCTTC
.	TRBV19	16	TRBJ2-1	TRBD1	CASSIWVGTGNNEQFF	TGTGCCAGTAGTATTTGGGTCGGGACAGGGAATAATGAGCAGTTCTTC
.	TRBV19	17	TRBJ1-5	.	CASSIQAGFGSNQPQHF	TGTGCCAGTAGTATCCAAGCAGGGTTCGGTAGCAATCAGCCCCAGCATTTT
.	TRBV25-1	15	TRBJ1-2	TRBD1	CASSSDRGRLSGYTF	TGTGCCAGCAGTAGCGACAGGGGGCGATTGAGCGGCTACACCTTC
.	TRBV27	13	TRBJ1-3	.	CASSSREGNTIYF	TGTGCCAGCAGTAGCAGGGAGGGAAACACCATATATTTT
.	TRBV19	13	TRBJ1-5	.	CASSNQRAQPQHF	TGTGCCAGTAGTAATCAAAGGGCCCAGCCCCAGCATTTT
.	TRBV4-3	15	TRBJ2-7	.	CASSQARDSSYEQYF	TGCGCCAGCAGCCAAGCGCGGGACAGCTCCTACGAGCAGTACTTC
.	TRBV2	14	TRBJ2-3	.	CASSRATSTDTQYF	TGTGCCAGCAGTCGGGCGACTAGCACAGATACGCAGTATTTT
.	TRBV4-1	17	TRBJ2-5	TRBD2	CASSQDNGLAEQETQYF	TGCGCCAGCAGCCAAGATAACGGACTAGCGGAACAAGAGACCCAGTACTTC
.	TRBV19	15	TRBJ2-7	.	CASSADRSISYEQYF	TGTGCCAGTAGTGCCGACAGGTCAATATCCTACGAGCAGTACTTC
.	TRBV6-5	11	TRBJ2-1	.	CASMEDNEQFF	TGTGCCAGCATGGAGGACAATGAGCAGTTCTTC
.	TRBV15	14	TRBJ2-7	.	CATSKRGDRDEQYF	TGTGCCACCAGCAAAAGAGGGGACCGGGACGAGCAGTACTTC
.	TRBV11-3	13	TRBJ2-2	.	CASSLSGAGELFF	TGTGCCAGCAGCTTATCCGGGGCTGGGGAGCTGTTTTTT
.	TRBV7-2	13	TRBJ1-5	.	CASSFRSNQPQHF	TGTGCCAGCAGCTTTCGAAGCAATCAGCCCCAGCATTTT
.	TRBV2	13	TRBJ2-7	.	CATTGTGVKEQYF	TGTGCCACGACGGGGACCGGGGTTAAGGAGCAGTACTTC
.	TRBV29-1	16	TRBJ1-4	.	CSVEVLLAGRGEKLFF	TGCAGCGTTGAAGTCCTACTTGCAGGGAGAGGTGAAAAACTGTTTTTT
.	TRBV6-7	15	TRBJ2-3	.	CASSPDGSSTDTQYF	TGTGCCAGCAGCCCTGACGGATCTAGCACAGATACGCAGTATTTT
.	TRBV11-2	16	TRBJ1-1	TRBD1	CASSRNLDRVNTEAFF	TGTGCCAGCAGCAGAAACTTGGACAGGGTGAACACTGAAGCTTTCTTT
.	TRBV5-6	14	TRBJ2-4	.	CASSWAGTKNIQYF	TGTGCCAGCAGCTGGGCAGGGACCAAAAACATTCAGTACTTC
.	TRBV19	14	TRBJ1-4	.	CASSEGVGNEKLFF	TGTGCCAGTTCTGAAGGGGTTGGTAATGAAAAGCTGTTTTTT
.	TRBV18	13	TRBJ2-7	.	CASSPPGGGEQYF	TGTGCCAGCTCACCACCGGGAGGGGGTGAGCAGTACTTC
.	TRBV5-1	13	TRBJ2-1	.	CASSLAYGTEQFF	TGCGCCAGCAGCTTGGCCTATGGGACTGAGCAGTTCTTC
.	TRBV19	14	TRBJ2-2	TRBD2	CASSTDSGPGELFF	TGTGCCAGTAGTACGGATAGCGGGCCCGGGGAGCTGTTTTTT
.	TRBV30	13	TRBJ2-7	TRBD2	CAGDGLAGGEQYF	TGTGCCGGAGACGGACTAGCGGGCGGCGAGCAGTACTTC
.	TRBV28	12	TRBJ1-2	.	CASSLLHYGYTF	TGTGCCAGCAGTTTACTCCACTATGGCTACACCTTC
once	TRBV11-3	13	TRBJ1-2	.	CASSLTANYGYTF	TGTGCCAGCAGCTTGACAGCCAACTATGGCTACACCTTC
.	TRBV21-1	13	TRBJ1-6	.	CASSKSLSSPLHF	TGTGCCAGCAGCAAAAGCCTAAGTTCACCCCTCCACTTT
.	TRBV27	12	TRBJ2-1	TRBD2	CASKTGLAPTVF	TGTGCCAGCAAAACGGGACTAGCGCCGACGGTCTTC
.	TRBV30	13	TRBJ1-1	.	CAWSVQENTEAFF	TGTGCCTGGAGTGTACAGGAAAACACTGAAGCTTTCTTT
.	TRBV7-9	17	TRBJ1-6	TRBD1	CASSSPDRDFYNSPLHF	TGTGCCAGCAGCTCACCGGACAGGGATTTCTATAATTCACCCCTCCACTTT
.	TRBV7-6	18	TRBJ2-5	TRBD2	CASSAMAGGMAPQETQYF	TGTGCCAGCAGCGCCATGGCGGGAGGGATGGCCCCCCAAGAGACCCAGTACTTC
.	TRBV3-1/TRBV3-2	15	TRBJ2-7	TRBD2	CASSQALAGSGEQYF	TGTGCCAGCAGCCAAGCACTAGCGGGGTCGGGCGAGCAGTACTTC
.	TRBV25-1	13	TRBJ1-2	.	CASSECSCYGYTF	TGTGCCAGCAGTGAATGCAGTTGCTATGGCTACACCTTC
few	TRBV7-2	16	TRBJ1-3	TRBD1	CASSPPTGGPGNTIYF	TGTGCCAGCAGCCCCCCGACAGGGGGCCCGGGAAACACCATATATTTT
.	TRBV3-1/TRBV3-2	15	TRBJ1-2	.	CASSQVGVQAYGYTF	TGTGCCAGCAGCCAAGTGGGGGTACAGGCTTATGGCTACACCTTC
.	TRBV4-2	15	TRBJ1-2	TRBD1	CASSQDYGQGYGYTF	TGTGCCAGCAGCCAAGATTACGGACAGGGTTATGGCTACACCTTC
.	TRBV29-1	13	TRBJ1-1	TRBD1	CSAYQGAWTEAFF	TGCAGCGCATACCAGGGGGCATGGACTGAAGCTTTCTTT
.	TRBV5-4	13	TRBJ2-7	.	CASSLDPWAEQYF	TGTGCCAGCAGTTTGGACCCCTGGGCCGAGCAGTACTTC
.	TRBV7-8	15	TRBJ2-1	.	CASSPPVVYGNEQFF	TGTGCCAGCAGCCCCCCCGTAGTCTACGGAAATGAGCAGTTCTTC
.	TRBV28	20	TRBJ1-2	.	CASSLFSGLVSRGDNYGYTF	TGTGCCAGCAGTTTATTTTCGGGGTTAGTCTCGAGGGGGGATAACTATGGCTACACCTTC
once	TRBV7-2	14	TRBJ2-3	.	CASSFIDRPDTQYF	TGTGCCAGCAGCTTCATTGACAGGCCAGATACGCAGTATTTT
few	TRBV4-1	12	TRBJ1-1	TRBD1	CASSATGSEAFF	TGCGCCAGCAGCGCGACAGGGTCTGAAGCTTTCTTT
.	TRBV6-6	13	TRBJ2-1	.	CASSYYRANEQFF	TGTGCCAGCAGTTACTACAGGGCGAATGAGCAGTTCTTC
.	TRBV6-4	14	TRBJ1-1	.	CASSPGHDYTEAFF	TGTGCCAGCAGCCCCGGACACGATTACACTGAAGCTTTCTTT
.	TRBV7-9	14	TRBJ1-3	.	CASSPKQVGNTIYF	TGTGCCAGCAGCCCGAAGCAGGTAGGAAACACCATATATTTT
once	TRBV10-1	13	TRBJ2-7	TRBD2	CATGGAAPYEQYF	TGCGCCACGGGAGGGGCGGCCCCCTACGAGCAGTACTTC
.	TRBV28	13	TRBJ1-1	.	CASSGGSGTEAFF	TGTGCCAGCAGTGGGGGTAGTGGCACTGAAGCTTTCTTT